A single sample is the source of the 7 T cell receptor beta chains below, sequenced in a study of graft-versus-host responses after intestinal transplantation. No antigen has been identified for these receptors. The assay was immunoSEQ multiplex PCR, and TCRdb's table has in-frame clones only and misses some. This repertoire shows about 96,000 clones, approximately 90% found once; its top ten account for roughly 0.17%. Sequences were derived from unstimulated CD4+ T cells sorted from spleen or lymph node cells, sampled before intestinal transplant. The origin of the receptors is a human donor who received an intestinal transplant.

This chain joins TRBV7-3 and TRBJ2-2; 8 bases are shared with TRBD2. The CDR3 extends over 15 amino acids. V shed 5 bases and J 0 bases; nucleotides not matched to a gene: 2. The germline gives CDR1 SGHTA, CDR2 FQGTGA. For the CDR3, the DNA is TGTGCCAGCAGCACGGGGGGGGCGAACACCGGGGAGCTGTTTTTT. Its translation is CASSTGGANTGELFF.

The V and J genes are TRBV4-3 and TRBJ2-7; D is uncertain. Per germline, CDR1 LGHNA and CDR2 YSLEER. The length of the CDR3 is 16 residues. V was clipped by 1 base and J by 2 bases, with 15 bases between them. The CDR3 loop is CASSQGPPRQPYEQYF. The CDR3 DNA reads TGCGCCAGCAGCCAAGGTCCCCCGCGGCAGCCCTACGAGCAGTACTTC.

This clone appeared once. This rearrangement joins TRBV5-6 to TRBJ1-2, with unresolved D. CDR1 and CDR2 from the germline V gene are SGHDT and YYEEEE. Trimming stripped 3 bases from V and 2 bases from J, with 17 bases between. The CDR3 runs 16 residues. CDR3 protein: CASSSFLNGRNYGYTF. DNA for the CDR3: TGTGCCAGCAGCTCGTTTTTAAATGGGAGGAACTATGGCTACACCTTC.

CDR3 bases: TGTGCCAGCAGCTTTAGATTGGGACAGGGTGGCGCAGATACGCAGTATTTT. The encoded protein is CASSFRLGQGGADTQYF. V and J are TRBV11-2 and TRBJ2-3, with 9 positions matching TRBD1. The CDR3 length is 17 residues. CDR1 and CDR2 (germline): SGHAT, FQNNGV. Trimming at V came to 3 bases and at J to 4 bases, leaving 11 bases not matched to a gene.

This chain uses TRBV10-3 with TRBJ2-5; D is perhaps TRBD2 (5 bases). The CDR3 covers 14 residues. Trimming took 3 bases from V and 9 from J, leaving 17 bases between them. The V gene's germline CDR1 is ENHRY and CDR2 SYGVKD. CDR3 DNA sequence: TGTGCCATCAGTGAAGATTGGACTCTCGGGGCCCAGTACTTC. Translated, it gives CAISEDWTLGAQYF.

The genes are TRBV10-1 and TRBJ2-3; D not certain. Trimming pared 7 bases from V and 0 bases from J, leaving 14 bases between. The CDR3 sequence is 15 residues long. The V gene's germline CDR1 is WNHNN and CDR2 SYGVQD (reference sequence). The chain's CDR3 is CASKVFQISTDTQYF. CDR3 coding DNA: TGCGCCAGCAAAGTGTTTCAGATTAGCACAGATACGCAGTATTTT.

The chain uses TRBV2 and TRBJ2-7, with TRBD1 matching over 7 bases. The CDR3 contains 11 residues. The germline gives CDR1 SNHLY, CDR2 FYNNEI. V was pared by 9 bases and J by 2 bases, with 1 base of the junction left unmatched. Here the CDR3 reads CASTGAYEQYF. In DNA, the CDR3 is TGTGCCAGTACAGGGGCCTACGAGCAGTACTTC.